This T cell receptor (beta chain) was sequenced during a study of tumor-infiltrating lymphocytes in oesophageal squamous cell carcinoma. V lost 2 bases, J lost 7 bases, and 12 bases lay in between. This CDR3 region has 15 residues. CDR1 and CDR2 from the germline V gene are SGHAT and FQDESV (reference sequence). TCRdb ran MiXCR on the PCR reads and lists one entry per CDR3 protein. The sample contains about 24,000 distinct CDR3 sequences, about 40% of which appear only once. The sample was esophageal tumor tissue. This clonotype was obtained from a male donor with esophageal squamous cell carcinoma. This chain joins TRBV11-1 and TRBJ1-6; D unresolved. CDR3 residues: CASSLFNGRNSPLHF. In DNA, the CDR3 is TGTGCCAGCAGCTTATTCAACGGAAGGAATTCACCCCTCCACTTT.